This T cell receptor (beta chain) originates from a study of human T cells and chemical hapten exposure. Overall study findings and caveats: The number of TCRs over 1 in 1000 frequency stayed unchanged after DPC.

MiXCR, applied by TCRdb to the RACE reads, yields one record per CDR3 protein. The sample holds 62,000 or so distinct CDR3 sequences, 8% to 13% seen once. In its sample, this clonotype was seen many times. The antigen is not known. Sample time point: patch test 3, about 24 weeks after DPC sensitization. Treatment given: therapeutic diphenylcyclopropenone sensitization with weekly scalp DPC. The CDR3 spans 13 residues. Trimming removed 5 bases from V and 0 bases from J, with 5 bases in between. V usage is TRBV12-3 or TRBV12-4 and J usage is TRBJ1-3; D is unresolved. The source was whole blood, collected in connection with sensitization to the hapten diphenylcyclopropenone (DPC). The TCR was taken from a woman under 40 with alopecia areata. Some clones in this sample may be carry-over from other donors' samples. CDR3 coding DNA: TGTGCCAGCAGTCGGGTCTCTGGAAACACCATATATTTT. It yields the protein CASSRVSGNTIYF.